Below are 16 T cell receptor beta chains sequenced from a single sample in a study of shared clonotypes between healthy human individuals. Repertoires were generated with immunoSEQ multiplex PCR, while TCRdb's copy carries only in-frame clones and drops some. Found here are approximately 320,000 clones, over 75% of them singletons; the top ten hold roughly 16%. The sample was memory CD8+ T cells sorted from blood. Subset of the sample: CD45RO+ cells pooled with CCR7-negative TemRA cells. The receptors were sampled from a man between 18 and 35 years old in good health.

With regard to this clone: The sample has other DNA sequences that encode this CDR3 too. The chain uses TRBV30 and TRBJ1-5; 8 positions match TRBD1. CDR3 length: 14 amino acids. The germline gives CDR1 GTSNPN, CDR2 SVGIG (reference sequence). V was pared by 0 bases and J by 4 bases, with 2 bases of the junction left unmatched. This CDR3 reads CAWSVGQGNQPQHF. Written as DNA, the CDR3 is TGTGCCTGGAGTGTAGGACAGGGAAATCAGCCCCAGCATTTT.

The chain is built from TRBV7-8 and TRBJ2-7, with D perhaps given as TRBD1 or TRBD2 (5 bases each). The length of the CDR3 is 16 residues. From germline, CDR1 is SGHVS and CDR2 FQNEAQ. V lost 5 bases to trimming and J lost 5 bases, with 22 bases between them. CDR3 protein: CASSTMEGTPLDEQYF. CDR3 coding DNA: TGTGCCAGCAGCACGATGGAAGGGACCCCGTTGGACGAGCAGTACTTC.

This clone was detected only once. The chain has TRBV5-5 and TRBJ2-7; D is unclear. CDR3 size: 14 residues. V shed 0 bases and J shed 1 base, with 8 bases lying between them. Germline CDR1 and CDR2: SGHKS and YYEKEE (reference sequence). The CDR3 bases are TGTGCCAGCAGCTTGGCCAGTCAATCCTACGAGCAGTACTTC. Translating it yields CASSLASQSYEQYF.

The chain recombines TRBV5-1 with TRBJ2-7; D perhaps matches TRBD1 (5 bases). Trimming removed 4 bases at V and 6 bases at J, with 14 bases between. The germline V gene encodes CDR1 SGHRS and CDR2 YFSETQ. The length of the CDR3 is 13 residues. The CDR3 sequence: CASSPVDRGEQYF. The DNA of the CDR3 is TGCGCCAGCAGCCCCGTAGACAGAGGCGAGCAGTACTTC. Full variable domain (missing parts from reference TRBV5-1 and TRBJ2-7): KAGVTQTPRYLIKTRGQQVTLSCSPISGHRSVSWYQQTPGQGLQFLFEYFSETQRNKGNFPGRFSGRQFSNSRSEMNVSTLELGDSALYLCASSPVDRGEQYFGPGTRLTVT.

The J gene is TRBJ2-1, the V gene TRBV28; TRBD1 or TRBD2 may be the D gene (6 bases each). V was pared by 2 bases and J by 10 bases, with 15 bases between. Germline CDR1 MDHEN, CDR2 SYDVKM. The CDR3 contains 14 residues. DNA for the CDR3: TGTGCCAGCAGTTTAGGGGGCGGGATCGGGGAGCAGTTCTTC. Its protein product is CASSLGGGIGEQFF.

This chain connects TRBV29-1 to TRBJ2-2; 9 bases match TRBD1. V was clipped by 7 bases and J by 2 bases; unmatched bases: 11. The CDR3 sequence is 16 residues long. The V gene's germline CDR1 is SQVTM and CDR2 ANQGSEA. CDR3 sequence reads: CSGRTGVGVNTGELFF. CDR3 in DNA: TGCAGCGGTCGGACAGGGGTGGGCGTAAACACCGGGGAGCTGTTTTTT.

The chain carries TRBV4-1 and TRBJ2-7; 7 nucleotides line up with TRBD2. This CDR3 contains 19 residues. V lost 3 bases and J lost 0; bases outside the gene matches: 17. Germline V gene lookup returns CDR1 MGHRA and CDR2 YSYEKL. CDR3 amino acids: CASSQFRWGGKRSSYEQYF. CDR3 nucleotide sequence: TGCGCCAGCAGCCAGTTTAGGTGGGGGGGAAAAAGGAGCTCCTACGAGCAGTACTTC.

The chain employs TRBV2 and TRBJ2-3; D unresolved. The V and J ends lost 6 bases and 5 bases respectively, with 18 bases between them. Looked up from germline, CDR1 is SNHLY and CDR2 is FYNNEI. The CDR3 extends over 15 amino acids. CDR3 nucleotides: TGTGCCAGCAGGGTAGTGGATCCCCCAAGAGATACGCAGTATTTT. This gives the protein CASRVVDPPRDTQYF.

The chain couples TRBV4-1 to TRBJ2-1; 9 bases map to TRBD1. The CDR3 loop spans 19 amino acids. After removal of 5 bases from V and 16 bases from J, the junction contained 30 bases not matched to a gene. Germline lookup yields CDR1 MGHRA and CDR2 YSYEKL. The CDR3 protein is CASSLRPGTGFDRKPFYFF. The DNA for the CDR3 is TGCGCCAGCAGCTTAAGGCCCGGGACAGGGTTCGACCGCAAGCCTTTCTATTTCTTC.

Many counts were recorded for this clone. Other DNA sequences in the same sample also yield this CDR3. The chain is built from TRBV9 and TRBJ2-7; D not resolved. The CDR3 runs to 14 residues. V gave up 0 bases and J gave up 0 bases, with 7 bases separating them. Germline assignment: CDR1 SGDLS and CDR2 YYNGEE. CDR3 DNA sequence: TGTGCCAGCAGCGTAGTACCCAGCTCCTACGAGCAGTACTTC. Translated, it gives CASSVVPSSYEQYF.

This chain joins TRBV10-2 and TRBJ2-5; TRBD2 is a possible D gene (6 bases). The CDR3 has 11 residues. Germline assignment: CDR1 WSHSY and CDR2 SAAADI. Trimming took 7 bases from V and 13 from J, leaving 16 bases between them. CDR3 sequence (DNA): TGCGCCAGCACCCTGGGGGGACTCGGGTACTTC. Amino acid sequence: CASTLGGLGYF.

The chain combines TRBV27 with TRBJ2-7, with 8 bases identical to TRBD1. The CDR3 contains 14 residues. Germline CDR1 MNHEY, CDR2 SMNVEV (reference sequence). Losses at the gene ends were 4 bases for V and 7 bases for J; bases not matched to a gene: 9. CDR3 in DNA: TGTGCCAGCAGTTCCCAGGGGGCGGCTCGGGAGCAGTACTTC. Translation: CASSSQGAAREQYF.

J is TRBJ1-5 and V is TRBV5-1; TRBD1 aligns across 8 bases. Losses at the gene ends were 4 bases for V and 3 bases for J; bases not matched to a gene: 6. This CDR3 spans 15 amino acids. CDR1 SGHRS and CDR2 YFSETQ come from the germline V gene. This CDR3 reads CASSPWTGTNQPQHF. As DNA, the CDR3 is TGCGCCAGCAGCCCCTGGACAGGGACCAATCAGCCCCAGCATTTT.

The rearrangement links TRBV7-2 to TRBJ1-3; D is uncertain. The germline gives CDR1 SGHTA, CDR2 FQGNSA. CDR3 size: 14 residues. V was shortened by 3 bases and J by 8 bases, with 14 bases between the two germline ends. This CDR3 reads CASSFPGEGYTIYF. CDR3 in DNA: TGTGCCAGCAGCTTTCCTGGGGAGGGATACACCATATATTTT.

This clone was seen just once. The J gene is TRBJ1-3, the V gene TRBV7-9, with unresolved D. Germline CDR1 is SEHNR and CDR2 is FQNEAQ (reference sequence). The CDR3 runs 13 residues. Trimming removed 1 base from V and 4 bases from J, with 5 bases in between. The CDR3 region has the DNA TGTGCCAGCAGCTTAGATTCCGGAAACACCATATATTTT. This sequence encodes CASSLDSGNTIYF.

This chain uses TRBV5-1 with TRBJ2-1, with D tentatively TRBD1 (5 bases). Germline-derived CDR1 and CDR2 are SGHRS and YFSETQ. This CDR3 spans 13 amino acids. V was pared by 6 bases and J by 1 base, with 8 bases between. CDR3 nucleotides: TGCGCCAGCACAGGGATATCCTACAATGAGCAGTTCTTC. This encodes CASTGISYNEQFF. Complete variable domain (other parts from reference TRBV5-1 and TRBJ2-1): KAGVTQTPRYLIKTRGQQVTLSCSPISGHRSVSWYQQTPGQGLQFLFEYFSETQRNKGNFPGRFSGRQFSNSRSEMNVSTLELGDSALYLCASTGISYNEQFFGPGTRLTVL.